Below, one T cell receptor beta chain is given with its context. What it binds is unknown. Sequenced by immunoSEQ multiplex PCR; TCRdb stores in-frame clones only, minus some. The data show fewer than 35,000 clones, around 89% seen once. This sample is drawn from a study of regulatory and conventional T cells in RAG deficiency. Notes on the study in general: Treg unique TCR beta sequences were 80 to 100-fold fewer in Omenn syndrome and CID/AS patients than controls. In Omenn syndrome, Treg and Tconv repertoires overlapped >80%.

This CDR3 spans 13 amino acids. Trimming at V came to 1 base and at J to 15 bases, leaving 9 bases not matched to a gene. Germline CDR1 and CDR2: LNHNV and YYDKDF (reference sequence). The sample was also linked to a second study, of regulatory T cells. That report notes: Amplification used 52 TRBV primers and 13 TRBJ primers.

The chain recombines TRBV15 with TRBJ2-1, with TRBD1 matching 7 bases. What was sequenced was CD8+ T cells sorted from blood. This sequence originates from a human donor in good health. The CDR3 nucleotides are TGTGCCACCAGCAGAGGCCGGGACAGCCCTATGTTCTTC. The encoded protein is CATSRGRDSPMFF.